This TCR beta chain was sequenced in a study of blood T cell repertoires in COVID-19. Study-wide background: The United States, Italy and Spain supplied acute and convalescent COVID-19 samples. PBMCs, B-cell-depleted T cells, or T cells provided the cDNA or gDNA that made up the material.

Original analysis: For nucleated cells, counts were estimated from reference gene primer amplification. Here immunoSEQ multiplex PCR was the method, and the copy in TCRdb shows in-frame clones only, minus some. V and J calls and clone size are given by that table; D and trimming were obtained from the DNA. The table has 5,000 to 6,500 clones, around 75% seen once. Source material: peripheral blood. The TCR sequence derives from a man aged 60-69 years with acute or convalescent COVID-19.

The CDR3 DNA is TGTGCCAGCAGTGAAGCGCGTTGGGGAGGTTACAATGAGCAGTTCTTC. Its translation is CASSEARWGGYNEQFF. The genes are TRBV6-1 and TRBJ2-1, with TRBD2 as a possible D gene (6 bases). In germline, CDR1 is MNHNS, CDR2 SASEGT. This CDR3 is built from 16 residues. V shed 0 bases and J shed 4 bases, with 13 bases lying between them.